This is a list of T cell receptor beta chains from one sample in a study of post-analysis software for immune sequencing data. One entry per CDR3 protein results from TCRdb running MiXCR on the PCR reads. The sample records 350,000 to 500,000 distinct CDR3 sequences, less than 40% being singletons. Sequenced: blood. These TCRs come from a girl aged 2-10 years with multiple sclerosis. Both conserved end residues are part of each CDR3. Fields, in order: clone size, CDR3 length, J gene, V gene, D gene, CDR3 protein, CDR3 DNA. The D gene is left open where the match is weak. Size is stated for part of the rows, as once, few or many counts, or as a class when the clone is expanded.

NA 15 TRBJ2-7 TRBV7-9 TRBD1 CASSATGQGYHEQYF TGTGCCAGCAGCGCTACGGGACAGGGGTATCACGAGCAGTACTTC
few 15 TRBJ2-1 TRBV7-7 TRBD1 CASSLGTGNGNEQFF TGTGCCAGCAGCTTAGGGACAGGGAATGGGAATGAGCAGTTCTTC
NA 14 TRBJ2-1 TRBV29-1 NA CSVEGGISYNEQFF TGCAGCGTTGAAGGTGGGATATCCTACAATGAGCAGTTCTTC
many 15 TRBJ2-5 TRBV29-1 NA CSVLRDGDFGETQYF TGCAGCGTTCTAAGGGACGGTGACTTTGGAGAGACCCAGTACTTC
NA 12 TRBJ1-2 TRBV12-3/TRBV12-4 TRBD1 CASSPQGDGYTF TGTGCCAGCAGTCCACAGGGGGATGGCTACACCTTC
once 13 TRBJ2-5 TRBV3-1 NA CASSLGQRPLQYF TGTGCCAGCAGCCTTGGACAGAGGCCCCTGCAGTACTTC
NA 15 TRBJ2-5 TRBV20-1 TRBD2 CSAPPGGSGQETQYF TGCAGTGCCCCTCCCGGCGGGAGTGGGCAAGAGACCCAGTACTTC
few 15 TRBJ2-7 TRBV4-1 TRBD1 CASSHLSDRGCEQYF TGCGCCAGCAGCCACCTCTCGGACAGGGGCTGCGAGCAGTACTTC
NA 15 TRBJ2-3 TRBV20-1 NA CSARASFPHTDTQYF TGCAGTGCTAGAGCGTCGTTTCCGCACACAGATACGCAGTATTTT
NA 14 TRBJ1-2 TRBV6-1 NA CASSESLPLYGYTF TGTGCCAGCAGTGAATCGTTGCCACTCTATGGCTACACCTTC
few 15 TRBJ2-1 TRBV20-1 NA CSASDLEGFYNEQFF TGCAGTGCTAGCGATTTAGAGGGTTTTTACAATGAGCAGTTCTTC
few 19 TRBJ2-3 TRBV5-1 NA CASSLDIKVGALSTDTQYF TGCGCCAGCAGCTTGGATATAAAAGTAGGGGCCCTAAGCACAGATACGCAGTATTTT
few 12 TRBJ2-7 TRBV20-1 NA CSAPGALYEQYF TGCAGTGCGCCGGGGGCCCTCTACGAGCAGTACTTC
few 14 TRBJ1-5 TRBV15 NA CATSRDVGNQPQHF TGTGCCACCAGCAGAGATGTGGGAAATCAGCCCCAGCATTTT
many 13 TRBJ2-7 TRBV28 NA CASSFNGIYEQYF TGTGCCAGCAGTTTCAACGGGATCTACGAGCAGTACTTC
many 13 TRBJ1-2 TRBV12-3/TRBV12-4 NA CASTPTGHYGYTF TGTGCCAGCACCCCTACAGGCCACTATGGCTACACCTTC
few 15 TRBJ1-5 TRBV12-3/TRBV12-4 NA CASTIEGIRNQPQHF TGTGCCAGCACCATCGAAGGAATTCGTAATCAGCCCCAGCATTTT
few 14 TRBJ1-2 TRBV2 NA CASSTQPANYGYTF TGTGCCAGCAGTACGCAGCCTGCTAACTATGGCTACACCTTC
NA 11 TRBJ2-5 TRBV20-1 NA CSARGVETQYF TGCAGTGCCAGGGGCGTGGAGACCCAGTACTTC
NA 14 TRBJ1-2 TRBV6-1 NA CASSEKGAFYGYTF TGTGCCAGCAGTGAAAAAGGGGCTTTCTATGGCTACACCTTC
few 16 TRBJ2-1 TRBV20-1 TRBD2 CSALPLAGATYNEQFF TGCAGTGCTTTGCCTCTAGCGGGAGCCACCTACAATGAGCAGTTCTTC
few 15 TRBJ2-3 TRBV4-1 NA CASSQDARGKDTQYF TGCGCCAGCAGCCAAGATGCCAGGGGCAAAGATACGCAGTATTTT
NA 13 TRBJ1-2 TRBV3-1 NA CASSQGRAGGYTF TGTGCCAGCAGCCAAGGCAGGGCAGGTGGCTACACCTTC
NA 17 TRBJ2-7 TRBV15 TRBD2 CATRKGLAGDEGYEQYF TGTGCCACCAGAAAGGGACTAGCGGGAGACGAAGGTTACGAGCAGTACTTC
NA 16 TRBJ2-7 TRBV27 NA CASSLDSGLLWNEQYF TGTGCCAGCAGTTTAGACTCAGGGTTGTTGTGGAACGAGCAGTACTTC
NA 16 TRBJ2-5 TRBV7-8 NA CASSLYREQSQETQYF TGTGCCAGCAGCTTATACAGGGAACAGAGCCAAGAGACCCAGTACTTC
few 15 TRBJ2-7 TRBV13 NA CASSRNNRASYEQYF TGTGCCAGCAGCCGTAACAACAGAGCTTCCTACGAGCAGTACTTC
few 14 TRBJ2-3 TRBV12-5 TRBD2 CASGSGLVTDTQYF TGTGCTAGTGGTTCGGGACTAGTGACAGATACGCAGTATTTT
few 15 TRBJ2-1 TRBV12-3/TRBV12-4 NA CASSFYSGTQDEQFF TGTGCCAGCAGTTTCTATTCCGGGACACAAGATGAGCAGTTCTTC
few 14 TRBJ2-3 TRBV20-1 TRBD2 CSASTSGRTDTQYF TGCAGTGCTTCTACTAGCGGGAGAACAGATACGCAGTATTTT
few 14 TRBJ2-7 TRBV7-2 NA CASRLSTYGYEQYF TGTGCCAGCAGGCTCTCAACCTACGGCTACGAGCAGTACTTC
NA 17 TRBJ2-5 TRBV5-5 TRBD1 CASSQSGGARLFETQYF TGTGCCAGCAGCCAATCAGGGGGCGCGAGGTTATTTGAGACCCAGTACTTC
NA 14 TRBJ1-1 TRBV5-1 NA CASSLGQIYTEAFF TGCGCCAGCAGCTTGGGACAGATATACACTGAAGCTTTCTTT